A single sample is the source of the 27 T cell receptor beta chains below, sequenced in a study of spatial heterogeneity in lung cancer. Study-level points and caveats: How many expanded intratumoral alpha and beta TCRs were present tracked the tumor mutation count, which was a count of nonsynonymous mutations.

In TCRdb, the 5' RACE reads were re-called with MiXCR into one record per CDR3 protein. The sample comprises roughly 3,600 distinct CDR3 sequences, 5% to 6.5% of which are singletons, and approximately 15% rests with the top ten. The time point is: sample taken at primary tumor resection. Antigens of these TCRs are unknown. The starting material was lung tumor tissue, obtained at surgery. The receptors were sampled from a female donor with early-stage non-small cell lung cancer.

In this sample, this clonotype is medium-sized. The rearrangement uses TRBV20-1 and TRBJ2-1; 15 bases align to TRBD2. CDR1 and CDR2 from the germline V gene are DFQATT and SNEGSKA (reference sequence). The CDR3 has 15 residues. The V gene end was trimmed by 6 bases and the J gene end by 7 bases; junction bases not matched to a gene: 7. The CDR3 region has the DNA TGCAGTGCCTTTAGAGGGACTAGCGGGAGGAATGAGCAGTTCTTC. As protein: CSAFRGTSGRNEQFF.

By frequency in the sample, this clonotype is large. The chain combines TRBV23-1 with TRBJ2-7; 16 bases match TRBD2. TRBV23-1 falls under the ORF class, with uncertain function. The CDR3 contains 15 residues. The trim removed 5 bases at V and 2 bases at J, leaving 0 bases unmatched. The CDR3 sequence: CASSGTSGGAYEQYF. The CDR3 DNA sequence: TGCGCCAGCAGTGGGACTAGCGGGGGGGCCTACGAGCAGTACTTC.

This clonotype is categorized as medium-sized. The chain carries TRBV3-1 and TRBJ2-2, with TRBD1 as a possible D gene (5 bases). This CDR3 is built from 16 residues. Germline V gene lookup returns CDR1 LGHDT and CDR2 YNNKEL (reference sequence). Deletions cut 1 base from V and 5 bases from J, with 14 bases between. The CDR3 bases are TGTGCCAGCAGCCAAGGGGCAGGGCGATTGACCGGGGAGCTGTTTTTT. As protein: CASSQGAGRLTGELFF.

On this clonotype: Being one base from a much bigger clone, this may be a read error. The rearrangement joins TRBV20-1 to TRBJ1-2; a weak D match, TRBD1 (6 bases). The CDR3 has 14 residues. The germline CDR1 and CDR2 sequences are DFQATT and SNEGSKA (reference sequence). V was cut by 8 bases and J by 4 bases, with 20 bases left in between. The DNA of the CDR3 is TGCAGTTCCAGGGGCGAGGGCAGCGCCTATGGCTACACCTTC. Protein sequence: CSSRGEGSAYGYTF.

In this sample, this clonotype is medium-sized. V is TRBV18 and J is TRBJ2-5, with TRBD2 identical over 10 bases. Trimming took 0 bases from V and 3 from J; bases not matched to a gene: 4. The CDR3 is 16 amino acids. Germline loops: CDR1 KGHSH, CDR2 LQKENI. DNA for the CDR3: TGTGCCAGCTCACCACCCGGTACTAGCGGGAAAGAGACCCAGTACTTC. Translated: CASSPPGTSGKETQYF. Full variable domain (outside the CDR3, taken from reference TRBV18 and TRBJ2-5): NAGVMQNPRHLVRRRGQEARLRCSPMKGHSHVYWYRQLPEEGLKFMVYLQKENIIDESGMPKERFSAEFPKEGPSILRIQQVVRGDSAAYFCASSPPGTSGKETQYFGPGTRLLVL.

This clonotype was detected ten times or more. The chain employs TRBV7-9 and TRBJ2-5, with D possibly being TRBD1 (6 bases). V was pared by 5 bases and J by 5 bases, with 15 bases between. Per the germline V gene, CDR1 is SEHNR and CDR2 is FQNEAQ (reference sequence). This CDR3 comprises 14 residues. The DNA for the CDR3 is TGTGCCAGCAGCACAGGGCAGGGTGTGGAGACCCAGTACTTC. As protein: CASSTGQGVETQYF.

Sample share makes this clonotype medium-sized. The V and J genes are TRBV29-1 and TRBJ2-5, with D possibly matching TRBD2 (6 bases). This CDR3 has 13 residues. Germline CDR1 reads SQVTM; CDR2 reads ANQGSEA. The germline V and J ends were trimmed by 8 bases and 4 bases, with 17 bases remaining between them. The CDR3 loop is CSLRPTGLETQYF. Written as DNA, the CDR3 is TGCAGCCTCAGACCCACGGGACTAGAGACCCAGTACTTC.

This clonotype is medium-sized in the sample. The rearrangement links TRBV5-1 to TRBJ1-2, with no clear D. V shed 4 bases and J shed 2 bases, with 6 bases lying between them. The CDR3 runs to 12 residues. Germline CDR1 SGHRS, CDR2 YFSETQ. In DNA form, the CDR3 reads TGCGCCAGCAGCCGTGACAACTATGGCTACACCTTC. This encodes CASSRDNYGYTF.

This clonotype is labeled as medium-sized. This sequence joins TRBV7-8 and TRBJ2-5, with 10 bases identical to TRBD2. V was clipped by 6 bases and J by 2 bases; unmatched bases: 12. The CDR3 sequence is 17 residues long. Germline V gene sequence: CDR1 SGHVS, CDR2 FQNEAQ. Here the CDR3 DNA reads TGTGCCAGCAGGGCTTCGGGGCTACTAGCGGGACAAGAGACCCAGTACTTC. Residues: CASRASGLLAGQETQYF.

By share, this clonotype ranks as medium-sized. The V gene is TRBV24-1, the J gene TRBJ1-2, with D possibly being TRBD1 (5 bases). This CDR3 has 12 amino acids. Germline loops: CDR1 KGHDR, CDR2 SFDVKD. Trimming took 9 bases from V and 8 from J, leaving 15 bases between them. The CDR3 nucleotides are TGTGCCACCGGGGAGGAAGGGGTCGGCTACACCTTC. It is translated as CATGEEGVGYTF.

This clonotype is deemed medium-sized. The rearrangement joins TRBV12-3 or TRBV12-4 to TRBJ2-1; D not resolved. V dropped 4 bases and J dropped 10 bases, with 8 bases sitting between them. The CDR3 loop spans 11 amino acids. The CDR3 sequence: CASSSLGEQFF. The CDR3 bases are TGTGCCAGCAGTTCATTGGGCGAGCAGTTCTTC.

There are many counts of this clonotype. This CDR3 is CSASIITGTYEQYF. CDR3 DNA sequence: TGCAGTGCTAGCATTATAACCGGGACCTACGAGCAGTACTTC. V usage is TRBV20-1 and J usage is TRBJ2-7; D possibly corresponds to TRBD2 (5 bases). Trimming left V 3 bases short and J 2 bases short, with 14 bases between. CDR3 length: 14 residues. Looked up from germline, CDR1 is DFQATT and CDR2 is SNEGSKA (reference sequence).

By share of the sample, this clonotype is medium-sized (0.01 to 0.1%). This rearrangement joins TRBV11-2 to TRBJ1-1; TRBD1 agrees at 9 bases. The CDR3 is 15 residues long. Germline values: CDR1 SGHAT, CDR2 FQNNGV. V trimming: 5 bases; J trimming: 1 base; junction bases outside the gene matches: 5. This CDR3 reads CASSQNRGRNTEAFF. The CDR3 DNA reads TGTGCCAGCAGCCAGAACAGGGGGCGGAACACTGAAGCTTTCTTT.

By proportion, this clonotype is medium-sized. The J gene is TRBJ1-1, the V gene TRBV12-3 or TRBV12-4; weak D call: TRBD1 (6 bases). Between the trimmed V and J ends, which lost 6 bases and 3 bases, there was a span of 14 bases. The CDR3 loop spans 14 amino acids. CDR3 sequence reads: CASRMRGDYTEAFF. The CDR3 DNA reads TGTGCCAGCAGGATGAGGGGGGACTACACTGAAGCTTTCTTT.

In its sample, this clonotype was seen many times. The chain employs TRBV6-1 and TRBJ2-2; 14 nucleotides agree with TRBD2. With 5 bases clipped from V and 5 bases from J, the junction kept 10 bases outside the gene matches. This CDR3 region has 18 residues. Germline values: CDR1 MNHNS, CDR2 SASEGT. CDR3 DNA: TGTGCCAGCAGTCCCTCCGGGACTAGCGGGAGAGGGACCGGGGAGCTGTTTTTT. It translates to CASSPSGTSGRGTGELFF.

The gene calls are TRBV7-9 and TRBJ2-2; D perhaps matches TRBD2 (5 bases). Germline CDR1 is SEHNR and CDR2 is FQNEAQ (reference sequence). The germline V and J ends were trimmed by 0 bases and 0 bases, with 5 bases remaining between them. The CDR3 extends over 15 amino acids. This CDR3 reads CASSLAGANTGELFF. CDR3 bases: TGTGCCAGCAGCTTAGCCGGGGCGAACACCGGGGAGCTGTTTTTT.

The gene calls are TRBV19 and TRBJ2-1; 10 bases match TRBD2. CDR3 size: 14 residues. Germline V CDR1 and CDR2: LNHDA, SQIVND (reference sequence). The J segment lost 8 bases and the V segment lost 7 bases, leaving 8 bases of the junction unmatched. The CDR3 DNA sequence: TGTGCCAGTACCAAAGCGGGAGGGCTCGATGAGCAGTTCTTC. This encodes CASTKAGGLDEQFF.

This clonotype is medium-sized within its sample. V usage is TRBV19 and J usage is TRBJ2-1, with 12 bases identical to TRBD2. The V gene end was trimmed by 10 bases and the J gene end by 7 bases; junction bases not matched to a gene: 14. This CDR3 has 16 amino acids. Germline V CDR1 and CDR2: LNHDA, SQIVND (reference sequence). Here the CDR3 DNA reads TGTGCCACCTCAGGACTAGCGGGATCAAGAGGGAATGAGCAGTTCTTC. Translating gives CATSGLAGSRGNEQFF.

By sample fraction, this clonotype is medium-sized (0.01 to 0.1%). The junction departs from the called germline gene at one end, perhaps through a read error. The chain is built from TRBV2 and TRBJ2-1; 7 bases map to TRBD2. This CDR3 has 13 amino acids. Germline V gene sequence: CDR1 SNHLY, CDR2 FYNNEI. Written as DNA, the CDR3 is TGTGCCAGCAGTGAGGACTTACTAGCGCCCACGTCGTTC. Protein product: CASSEDLLAPTSF.

By share, this clonotype ranks as medium-sized (0.01 to 0.1%). The rearrangement joins TRBV30 to TRBJ2-5, with D maybe TRBD1 (7 bases). Germline V gene sequence: CDR1 GTSNPN, CDR2 SVGIG (reference sequence). The V and J ends lost 4 bases and 2 bases respectively, with 11 bases between them. This CDR3 contains 13 residues. CDR3 region: CAWTGGTQETQYF. In nucleotides, the CDR3 is TGTGCCTGGACAGGGGGGACGCAAGAGACCCAGTACTTC.

The V gene is TRBV20-1, the J gene TRBJ2-1; D might be TRBD1 or TRBD2, each matching 5 bases. Between the trimmed V and J ends, which lost 5 bases and 12 bases, there was a span of 17 bases. CDR1 and CDR2 from the germline V gene are DFQATT and SNEGSKA (reference sequence). The length of the CDR3 is 12 residues. DNA of the CDR3: TGCAGTGCTCCACGAGGGACCCTTGGGCAGTTCTTC. This sequence encodes CSAPRGTLGQFF.

This clonotype was seen more than once but under ten times. The V gene is TRBV20-1, the J gene TRBJ2-1, with a possible D match to TRBD2 (6 bases). The V gene's germline CDR1 is DFQATT and CDR2 SNEGSKA (reference sequence). V was trimmed by 6 bases and J by 6 bases, leaving 15 bases between them. The CDR3 extends over 13 amino acids. Here the CDR3 reads CSAAGGAPNEQFF. The DNA of the CDR3 is TGCAGTGCCGCTGGAGGGGCCCCCAATGAGCAGTTCTTC.

This clonotype is categorized as medium-sized. The chain is built from TRBV27 and TRBJ2-1; D remains ambiguous. The germline V and J ends were trimmed by 7 bases and 4 bases, with 8 bases remaining between them. Per germline, CDR1 MNHEY and CDR2 SMNVEV (reference sequence). This CDR3 is built from 12 residues. The CDR3 sequence is CASTDVYNEQFF. The CDR3 nucleotides are TGTGCCAGCACCGACGTTTACAATGAGCAGTTCTTC.

This clonotype ranks as large. The chain couples TRBV30 to TRBJ2-3; 8 bases map to TRBD1. J lost 2 bases, V lost 3 bases, and 7 bases had no gene match. The length of the CDR3 is 15 residues. Germline V CDR1 and CDR2: GTSNPN, SVGIG (reference sequence). The DNA for the CDR3 is TGTGCCTGGAGACAGCAGGGGGCTTACACAGATACGCAGTATTTT. Protein product: CAWRQQGAYTDTQYF.

This clonotype showed up just a few times. The rearrangement links TRBV7-9 to TRBJ1-2; D remains unclear. Germline lookup yields CDR1 SEHNR and CDR2 FQNEAQ (reference sequence). V lost 2 bases to trimming and J lost 2 bases, with 6 bases between them. This CDR3 has 13 residues. Here the CDR3 DNA reads TGTGCCAGCAGCTTACGGGAGAACTATGGCTACACCTTC. Its translation: CASSLRENYGYTF.

This clonotype is judged medium-sized. The chain couples TRBV6-5 to TRBJ2-3, with TRBD2 matching 7 bases. V was clipped by 8 bases and J by 0 bases; unmatched bases: 2. Germline values: CDR1 MNHEY, CDR2 SVGAGI. The CDR3 loop spans 13 amino acids. The DNA for the CDR3 is TGTGCCAGCGGTAGCGGGAGCACAGATACGCAGTATTTT. It is translated as CASGSGSTDTQYF.

This clonotype is medium-sized. The V gene is TRBV2, the J gene TRBJ2-5; D unresolved. Trimming cost V 3 bases and J 2 bases, with 13 bases left between them. The CDR3 runs to 15 residues. Germline CDR1 reads SNHLY; CDR2 reads FYNNEI. The CDR3 sequence: CASSEDEITQETQYF. CDR3 bases: TGTGCCAGCAGTGAGGATGAGATTACTCAAGAGACCCAGTACTTC. The full variable domain, in which reference TRBV2 and TRBJ2-5 provide the parts outside the CDR3, is EPEVTQTPSHQVTQMGQEVILRCVPISNHLYFYWYRQILGQKVEFLVSFYNNEISEKSEIFDDQFSVERPDGSNFTLKIRSTKLEDSAMYFCASSEDEITQETQYFGPGTRLLVL.